This T cell receptor (beta chain) was recovered during a study of control samples from healthy donors and cancer patients. This CDR3 is 15 amino acids long. V trimming: 1 base; J trimming: 7 bases; junction bases outside the gene matches: 7. In germline, CDR1 is SGHTA, CDR2 FQGNSA. Clones were sequenced by immunoSEQ multiplex PCR, and TCRdb holds only the in-frame ones, with some missing. The profile shows 150,000 or so clones, 85% to 95% of them singletons. Sequencing input: blood. This TCR derives from a man aged 40-49 years in good health. This rearrangement joins TRBV7-2 to TRBJ1-5, with 7 bases that match TRBD1. CDR3 bases: TGTGCCAGCAGCTTAGGACAGGGTCGATACCAGCCCCAGCATTTT. This sequence encodes CASSLGQGRYQPQHF.